This TCR beta chain was retrieved from a study of breast tumors, draining lymph nodes, adjacent tissues. Study-wide results and limits: Tumors had less TCR diversity than lymph nodes, more than nontumor tissue.

TCRdb itself ran the multiplex PCR reads through MiXCR, one entry per CDR3 protein. The sample carries over 100,000 distinct CDR3 sequences, under 25% recorded once. Comments on this clonotype: Its antigen remains unidentified.

Axillary draining lymph nodes of breast cancer patients supplied the node samples. Germline assignment: CDR1 MDHEN and CDR2 SYDVKM. The CDR3 is 14 amino acids. Trimming pared 10 bases from V and 6 bases from J, leaving 19 bases between. The chain carries TRBV28 and TRBJ1-5; a weak D match, TRBD1 (6 bases). The receptor comes from a female donor with breast cancer. Some clones in this sample may be carry-over from other donors' samples. The sequenced sample consisted of axillary lymph node tissue. CDR3 nucleotides: TGTGCCACCGATGAGACAGGCCCGGGTCAGCCCCAGCATTTT. Encoded protein: CATDETGPGQPQHF.